These T cell receptor beta chains were read from a single sample in a study of human T cells and chemical hapten exposure. MiXCR, run by TCRdb on the RACE reads, gives a single entry per CDR3 protein. Here the sample spans more than 75,000 distinct CDR3 sequences, over 8.5% being singletons. The sequenced sample consisted of whole blood. These receptors were obtained from a male donor in good health. Some clones in this sample may be carry-over from other donors' samples. Each CDR3 is given with its conserved first and last residue.

11	TRBV29-1	CSVVRENIQYF
14	TRBV4-2	CASSQGQETYEQYF
16	TRBV12-3/TRBV12-4	CASSPRLAGVVNEQFF
14	TRBV9	CASSVGTGWEKLFF
15	TRBV6-5	CASSQWTGANTEAFF
15	TRBV11-2	CASSLAGGPAGELFF
16	TRBV7-9	CASSPSGGGSTDTQYF
13	TRBV20-1	CSAGGPSTDTQYF
14	TRBV3-1	CASSPQGFNSPLHF
15	TRBV9	CASSVDPGGALVLTF
12	TRBV7-8	CASSLGVGEQFF
14	TRBV10-1	CASSEGGATDTQYF
15	TRBV11-2	CASSLVPGLSGEQYF
13	TRBV7-9	CASSPAGEAEAFF
13	TRBV18	CASSPSGGETQYF
17	TRBV11-2	CASSSLGLQNNPYEQYF
18	TRBV14	CASSQVPGAGGFTGELFF
13	TRBV4-1	CASSQGTTTEAFF
15	TRBV7-8	CASSSGRGRFGELFF
14	TRBV27	CASSSGQRQQPQHF
12	TRBV5-1	CASSLNTDTQYF
14	TRBV20-1	CSARDFSGQETQYF
13	TRBV3-1	CASSQGQGNEQFF
13	TRBV25-1	CASSEWSNQPQHF
15	TRBV12-5	CASGLTGGLVNEQFF
15	TRBV27	CASSLPGQGRNEQFF
11	TRBV10-3	CAIRQGQEQYF
17	TRBV6-1	CASSPRLAGGFQETQYF
15	TRBV6-5	CASSTGSGLNEKLFF
13	TRBV29-1	CSVEELEGAEQYF
15	TRBV7-9	CASSFSGTGDYEQYF
13	TRBV18	CASSPGIQETQYF
13	TRBV27	CATKRLAKNIQYF
15	TRBV28	CASSLGGAHSYEQYF
16	TRBV12-3/TRBV12-4	CASRGQGIYFTDTQYF
15	TRBV20-1	CSAILLRPANEKLFF
14	TRBV14	CASSLGQWDTEAFF
16	TRBV27	CASSFLGVSSYNEQFF
16	TRBV6-5	CASSPQGARISDTQYF
13	TRBV29-1	CSVESQTTDTQYF
14	TRBV6-1	CASSEGPENTEAFF
15	TRBV20-1	CSARGLAGGADTQYF
14	TRBV27	CASSSGLGNSPLHF
16	TRBV27	CASRQTGPSGANVLTF
15	TRBV5-1	CASSYGTSADYGYTF
15	TRBV4-1	CASSQADRDETEAFF
12	TRBV6-6	CAGSPWGTEAFF
16	TRBV4-1	CASSQSPGEATDTQYF
15	TRBV4-3	CASSQEYGVNSPLHF
13	TRBV12-3/TRBV12-4	CASSLQGSGELFF
11	TRBV2	CASRARDGYTF
15	TRBV29-1	CSVGGFGTETGELFF
14	TRBV20-1	CGVERAASGNTIYF
17	TRBV29-1	CSVGSGQTLSGANVLTF